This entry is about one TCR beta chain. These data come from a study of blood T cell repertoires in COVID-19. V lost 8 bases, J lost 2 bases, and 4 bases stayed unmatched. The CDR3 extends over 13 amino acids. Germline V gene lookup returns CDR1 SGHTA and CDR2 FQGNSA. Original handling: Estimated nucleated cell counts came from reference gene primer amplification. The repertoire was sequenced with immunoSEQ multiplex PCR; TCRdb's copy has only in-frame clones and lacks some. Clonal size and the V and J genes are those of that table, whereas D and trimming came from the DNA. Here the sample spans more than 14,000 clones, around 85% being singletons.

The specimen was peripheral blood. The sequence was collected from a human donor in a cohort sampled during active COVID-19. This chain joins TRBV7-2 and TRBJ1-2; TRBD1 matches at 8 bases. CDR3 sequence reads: CASSDRANYGYTF. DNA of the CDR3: TGTGCCAGCTCGGACAGGGCGAACTATGGCTACACCTTC.